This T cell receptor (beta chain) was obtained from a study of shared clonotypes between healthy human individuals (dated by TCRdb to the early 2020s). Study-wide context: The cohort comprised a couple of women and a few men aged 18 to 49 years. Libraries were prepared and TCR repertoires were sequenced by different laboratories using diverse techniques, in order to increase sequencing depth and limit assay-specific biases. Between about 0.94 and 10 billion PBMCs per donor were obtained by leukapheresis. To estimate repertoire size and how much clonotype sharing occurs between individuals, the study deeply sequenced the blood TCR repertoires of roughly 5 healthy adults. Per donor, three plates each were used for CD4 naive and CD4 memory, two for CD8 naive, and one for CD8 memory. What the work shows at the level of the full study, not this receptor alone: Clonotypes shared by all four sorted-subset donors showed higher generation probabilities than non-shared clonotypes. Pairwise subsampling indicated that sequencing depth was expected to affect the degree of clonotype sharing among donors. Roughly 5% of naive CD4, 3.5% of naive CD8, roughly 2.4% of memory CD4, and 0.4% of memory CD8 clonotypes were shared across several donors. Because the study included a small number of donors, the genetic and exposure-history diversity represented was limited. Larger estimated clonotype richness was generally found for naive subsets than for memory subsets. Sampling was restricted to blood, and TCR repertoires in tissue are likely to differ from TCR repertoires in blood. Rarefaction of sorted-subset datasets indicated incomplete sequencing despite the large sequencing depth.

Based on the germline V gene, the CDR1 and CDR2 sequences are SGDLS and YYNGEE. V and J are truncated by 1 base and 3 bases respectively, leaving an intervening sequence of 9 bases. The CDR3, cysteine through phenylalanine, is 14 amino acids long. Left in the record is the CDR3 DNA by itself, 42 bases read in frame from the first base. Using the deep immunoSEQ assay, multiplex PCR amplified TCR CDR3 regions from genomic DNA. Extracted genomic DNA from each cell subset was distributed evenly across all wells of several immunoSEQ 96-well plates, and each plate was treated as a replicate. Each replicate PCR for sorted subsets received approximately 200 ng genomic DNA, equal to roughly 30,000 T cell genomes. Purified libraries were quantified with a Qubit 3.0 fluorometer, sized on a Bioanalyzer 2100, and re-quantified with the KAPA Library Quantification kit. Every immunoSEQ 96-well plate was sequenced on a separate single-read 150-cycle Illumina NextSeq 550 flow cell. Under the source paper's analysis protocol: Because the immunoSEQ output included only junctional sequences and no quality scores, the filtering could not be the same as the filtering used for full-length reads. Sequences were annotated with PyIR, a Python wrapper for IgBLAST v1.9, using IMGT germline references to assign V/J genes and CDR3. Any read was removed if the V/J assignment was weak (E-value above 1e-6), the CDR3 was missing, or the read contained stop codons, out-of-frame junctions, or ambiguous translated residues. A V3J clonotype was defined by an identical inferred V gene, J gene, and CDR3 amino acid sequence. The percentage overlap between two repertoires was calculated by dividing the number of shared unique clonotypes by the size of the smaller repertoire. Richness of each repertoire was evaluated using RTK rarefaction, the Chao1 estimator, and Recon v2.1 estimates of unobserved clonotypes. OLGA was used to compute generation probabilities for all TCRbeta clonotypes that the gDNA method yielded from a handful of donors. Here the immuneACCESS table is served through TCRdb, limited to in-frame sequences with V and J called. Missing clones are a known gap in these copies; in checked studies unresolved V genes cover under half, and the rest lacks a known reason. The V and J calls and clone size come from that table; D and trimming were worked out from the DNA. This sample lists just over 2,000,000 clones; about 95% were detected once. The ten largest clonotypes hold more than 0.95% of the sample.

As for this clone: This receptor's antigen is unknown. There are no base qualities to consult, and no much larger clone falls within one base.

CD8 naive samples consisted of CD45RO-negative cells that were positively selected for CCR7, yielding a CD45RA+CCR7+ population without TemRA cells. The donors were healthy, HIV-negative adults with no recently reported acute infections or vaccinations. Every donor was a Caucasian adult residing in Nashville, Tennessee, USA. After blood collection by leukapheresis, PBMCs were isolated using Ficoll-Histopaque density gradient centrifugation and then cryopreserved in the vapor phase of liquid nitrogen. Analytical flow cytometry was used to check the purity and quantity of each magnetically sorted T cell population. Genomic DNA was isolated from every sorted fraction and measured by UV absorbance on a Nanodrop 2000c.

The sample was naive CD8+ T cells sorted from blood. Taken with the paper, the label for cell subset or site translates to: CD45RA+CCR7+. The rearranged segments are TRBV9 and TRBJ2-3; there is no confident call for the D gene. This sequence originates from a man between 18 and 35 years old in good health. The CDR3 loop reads CASSVNLRTDTQYF. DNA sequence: TGTGCCAGCAGCGTAAACCTGAGAACAGATACGCAGTATTTT.